This T cell receptor (beta chain) was identified during a study of T-cell memory formation after mild COVID-19. On the study more broadly: Largely donor-specific sequence clusters came from two donors.

Study-level results: Nothing confirmed that second-wave clones peaking on day 37 were specific for SARS-CoV-2.

TCRdb re-called the 5' RACE reads through MiXCR, storing one row per CDR3 protein. Altogether about 390,000 distinct CDR3 sequences are present, 20% to 25% being singletons, with the ten largest covering around 13%. As for this clonotype: As yet, its antigen is unknown.

The germline V gene encodes CDR1 SGHKS and CDR2 YYEKEE (reference sequence). The CDR3 loop spans 13 amino acids. V was cut by 0 bases and J by 6 bases, with 7 bases left in between. Sequences were obtained from PBMCs or a T cell subset sorted from them (not recorded which). The chain has TRBV5-5 and TRBJ1-5; D gene uncertain. The source is an adult woman who had mild COVID-19 (a few samples of this study predate the infection). Cell type and time point are not known. CDR3 amino acids: CASSLEGFQPQHF. CDR3 nucleotides: TGTGCCAGCAGCTTGGAGGGTTTTCAGCCCCAGCATTTT.